This T cell receptor (beta chain) originates from a study of T cells in localized non-small cell lung cancer. Study-wide results and caveats: Adjacent lung had a median around 60 of the 100 largest tumor clones. Patients showing higher blood T cell density tended to see longer overall survival. Multi-region tumor sequencing was not done, so intratumor heterogeneity could not be excluded. Adjacent uninvolved lung had the highest clonality, suggesting focused antigen responses.

Profiled with immunoSEQ multiplex PCR; TCRdb holds only in-frame clones, not every one. The table records some 37,000 clones, around 87% of them present only once. In germline, CDR1 is MRHNA, CDR2 SNTAGT. This CDR3 comprises 15 residues. V lost 0 bases, J lost 10 bases, and 7 bases stayed unmatched. About this clone: The antigen is unknown.

The TCR sequence derives from a man aged 18 to 55 with stage I lung adenocarcinoma. This sample comprised peripheral blood, obtained before any cancer treatment. The chain employs TRBV6-4 and TRBJ2-4; 9 bases agree with TRBD2. The CDR3 here is CASSDSSGGPGIQYF. For the CDR3, the DNA is TGTGCCAGCAGTGACTCCAGCGGGGGGCCAGGGATTCAGTACTTC.